One sample yielded the 10 T cell receptor beta chains listed below, sequenced in a study of identical twins. TCRdb re-derived calls from the 5' RACE reads in MiXCR, one entry per CDR3 protein. This sample has 640,000 or so distinct CDR3 sequences, with around 6% found just once. Input material: naive T cells sorted from blood. The origin of the receptors is a man in his late teens or twenties in good health.

This clonotype occurred many times. V and J are TRBV5-1 and TRBJ2-7, with D uncertain. Deletions cut 0 bases from V and 0 bases from J, with 7 bases between. The germline V gene has CDR1 SGHRS and CDR2 YFSETQ. This CDR3 is 14 amino acids long. The CDR3 nucleotides read TGCGCCAGCAGCTTGGAGTCGGGCTCCTACGAGCAGTACGTC. It specifies CASSLESGSYEQYV.

This clonotype was observed at least ten times. V and J are TRBV27 and TRBJ2-7, with 10 bases that match TRBD2. Germline V gives CDR1 MNHEY, CDR2 SMNVEV (reference sequence). J lost 0 bases, V lost 6 bases, and 5 bases had no gene match. This CDR3 spans 15 amino acids. CDR3 DNA: TGTGCCAGCAGAACAGCGGGAGGGCCCTCCTACGAGCAGTACTTC. Its translation: CASRTAGGPSYEQYF.

The rearrangement joins TRBV7-2 to TRBJ2-7; D is unresolved. V was trimmed by 0 bases and J by 6 bases, leaving 9 bases between them. Germline V CDR1 and CDR2: SGHTA, FQGNSA. The CDR3 has 13 residues. Here the CDR3 DNA reads TGTGCCAGCAGCTTAGCGAGTATGGGCGAGCAGTACTTC. This sequence encodes CASSLASMGEQYF.

This clonotype was observed many times. This sequence joins TRBV12-3 or TRBV12-4 and TRBJ1-2; tentatively, D is TRBD1 (5 bases). Trimming stripped 6 bases from V and 4 bases from J, with 9 bases between. This CDR3 comprises 12 residues. The CDR3 protein is CASRAGTYGYTF. The DNA of the CDR3 is TGTGCCAGCAGGGCAGGGACCTATGGCTACACCTTC.

The gene calls are TRBV6-6 and TRBJ2-1; D remains ambiguous. The closer fit of TRBJ2-7 to the DNA end suggests the J call may be wrong. This CDR3 has 12 amino acids. CDR1 and CDR2 (germline): MNHNY, SVGAGI (reference sequence). The CDR3 loop reads CASSYSYNEQYF. CDR3 DNA sequence: TGTGCCAGCAGTTACTCGTACAATGAGCAGTACTTC.

In this sample, this clonotype turned up many times. The chain is built from TRBV29-1 and TRBJ2-7; 9 bases are shared with TRBD2. The germline CDR1 and CDR2 sequences are SQVTM and ANQGSEA. This CDR3 is built from 13 residues. J was trimmed by 1 base and V by 4 bases; bases with no gene match: 2. The CDR3 DNA is TGCAGCGTTGGGCTAGCGGGATCCTACGAGCAGTACGTC. Translating it yields CSVGLAGSYEQYV.

In its sample, this clonotype was seen a few times. V is TRBV29-1 and J is TRBJ2-7; perhaps D is TRBD1 or TRBD2 (5 bases each). The V gene lost 2 bases and the J gene lost 6 bases, with 14 bases spanning the gap. The germline V gene encodes CDR1 SQVTM and CDR2 ANQGSEA. This CDR3 comprises 13 residues. The CDR3 region is CSVEPLGTPEQYV. The CDR3 bases are TGCAGCGTTGAACCCCTAGGGACGCCCGAGCAGTACGTC.

This clonotype occurred many times. V gene TRBV29-1 combines with J gene TRBJ1-1; D is undetermined. Trimming took 2 bases from V and 6 from J, leaving 13 bases between them. Germline V CDR1 and CDR2: SQVTM, ANQGSEA. The CDR3 has 13 amino acids. In DNA form, the CDR3 reads TGCAGCGTTGAAAAGAGGCATTTATCTGAAGCTTTCTTT. Amino acids: CSVEKRHLSEAFF.

This clonotype was picked up many times. The CDR3 DNA sequence: TGTGCCAGCAGGGACAGCCCGTACCAAGAGACCCAGTACTTC. Amino acid sequence: CASRDSPYQETQYF. V gene TRBV11-2 combines with J gene TRBJ2-5, with D perhaps TRBD1 (6 bases). Germline V gene sequence: CDR1 SGHAT, CDR2 FQNNGV. V lost 6 bases to trimming and J lost 0 bases, with 11 bases between them. The CDR3 is 14 amino acids.

This rearrangement joins TRBV25-1 to TRBJ2-5; D is undetermined. The CDR3 is 13 amino acids. V was pared by 6 bases and J by 5 bases, with 13 bases between. CDR1 is MGHDK and CDR2 is SYGVNS in the germline V gene. CDR3 in DNA: TGTGCCAGCAGCCCCATCCAAGGGGAGACCCAGTACTTC. Residues: CASSPIQGETQYF.